This T cell receptor (beta chain) was recovered during a study of shared clonotypes between healthy human individuals. Study-wide points: Generation probabilities of non-shared clonotypes were lower (relative to those shared by all four donors). Inspection by rarefaction showed sorted-subset sequencing to be incomplete despite large depth.

The repertoire was sequenced with immunoSEQ multiplex PCR; TCRdb's copy has only in-frame clones and lacks some. The data show about 2,500,000 clones, approximately 92% seen once. A note on this clone: Antigen: not known.

V was cut by 5 bases and J by 7 bases, with 15 bases left in between. The CDR3 loop spans 15 amino acids. CDR1 SEHNR and CDR2 FQNEAQ come from the germline V gene (reference sequence). Every donor was a Caucasian adult from Nashville, Tennessee. The sequencing input was naive CD4+ T cells sorted from blood. Sample subset: CD45RA+ positively selected. The gene calls are TRBV7-9 and TRBJ1-6; perhaps TRBD1 as D (5 bases). This TCR derives from a man aged 18 to 35 in good health. The chain's CDR3 is CASSRQGSENSPLHF. CDR3 nucleotides: TGTGCCAGCAGCCGGCAGGGATCGGAGAATTCACCCCTCCACTTT.